The 15 T cell receptor beta chains below come from one sample, sequenced in a study of shared clonotypes between healthy human individuals. Here immunoSEQ multiplex PCR was the method, and the copy in TCRdb shows in-frame clones only, minus some. The sample yields some 680,000 clones, around 73% seen once. Material: memory CD4+ T cells sorted from blood. Subset: CD45RA-negative fraction. These receptors were taken from a woman aged 25 to 45 in good health.

This clone came up many times. V is TRBV11-3 and J is TRBJ1-1, with D unclear. The V end was cut by 2 bases, the J end by 3 bases, with 7 bases between. CDR1 and CDR2 (germline): SGHNT, YENEEA. The CDR3 consists of 13 residues. CDR3: CASSLSTYTEAFF. CDR3 in DNA: TGTGCCAGCAGCTTAAGTACCTACACTGAAGCTTTCTTT.

The chain has TRBV7-6 and TRBJ2-7, with TRBD2 matching over 10 bases. The V segment lost 0 bases and the J segment 1 base; nucleotides outside the gene matches: 3. This CDR3 spans 16 amino acids. CDR1 SGHVS and CDR2 FNYEAQ come from the germline V gene. The CDR3 reads CASSLAAGGTSYEQYF. The CDR3 nucleotides read TGTGCCAGCAGCTTAGCAGCGGGAGGGACATCCTACGAGCAGTACTTC.

CDR3 bases: TGTGCCAGCAGTGACGGGAGTGGGTCACAGCCCCAGCATTTT. Translating it yields CASSDGSGSQPQHF. The chain uses TRBV6-4 and TRBJ1-5, with D unclear. Trimming took off 2 bases at V and 7 bases at J, with 12 bases between the two ends. The CDR3 runs to 14 residues. Germline V gene sequence: CDR1 MRHNA, CDR2 SNTAGT.

The chain employs TRBV10-3 and TRBJ2-7, with D perhaps TRBD2 (6 bases). Trimming took off 5 bases at V and 6 bases at J, with 14 bases between the two ends. Germline lookup yields CDR1 ENHRY and CDR2 SYGVKD. The CDR3 is made up of 13 amino acids. The CDR3 here is CAISPGTPVEQYF. CDR3 in DNA: TGTGCCATCAGTCCCGGGACTCCTGTCGAGCAGTACTTC.

The chain joins TRBV5-4 to TRBJ2-5; D might be TRBD2 (6 bases). There are 15 residues in the CDR3. CDR1 and CDR2 from the germline V gene are SGHNT and YYREEE (reference sequence). With 0 bases removed from V and 2 bases from J, the gap between germline ends came to 11 bases. The CDR3 region has the DNA TGTGCCAGCAGCTTGGTCGCTAGCGCTCAAGAGACCCAGTACTTC. Translating it yields CASSLVASAQETQYF.

The chain combines TRBV9 with TRBJ2-5; TRBD2 aligns across 10 bases. CDR1 is SGDLS and CDR2 is YYNGEE in the germline V gene. Losses at the gene ends were 0 bases for V and 6 bases for J; bases not matched to a gene: 5. CDR3 size: 15 residues. The CDR3 coding sequence is TGTGCCAGCAGCGTAGTAGCGGGAGGTGTCAAGACCCAGTACTTC. Translation: CASSVVAGGVKTQYF.

V gene TRBV7-9 combines with J gene TRBJ2-2, with a tentative D call TRBD1 (5 bases). The CDR3 is 15 residues long. Germline loops: CDR1 SEHNR, CDR2 FQNEAQ (reference sequence). Between the trimmed V and J ends, which lost 1 base and 5 bases, there was a span of 11 bases. CDR3 protein: CASSLVQGWTGELFF. The CDR3 bases are TGTGCCAGCAGCTTAGTGCAGGGTTGGACCGGGGAGCTGTTTTTT.

V gene TRBV5-1 combines with J gene TRBJ2-2; TRBD1 is a possible D gene (6 bases). In germline, CDR1 is SGHRS, CDR2 YFSETQ. The V end lost 4 bases, the J end lost 6 bases, and 16 bases lay between the germline ends. CDR3 length: 15 residues. The CDR3 DNA reads TGCGCCAGCAGCCGAACAGGGAGAGAGGCCGGGGAGCTGTTTTTT. It translates to CASSRTGREAGELFF.

This clone came up once. The rearrangement links TRBV29-1 to TRBJ2-7; possible D gene TRBD1, 5 bases. Trimming removed 4 bases at V and 1 base at J, with 11 bases between. This CDR3 contains 13 residues. Per germline, CDR1 SQVTM and CDR2 ANQGSEA. CDR3 region: CSVGGRASYEQYF. The CDR3 DNA is TGCAGCGTTGGAGGCAGGGCGTCCTACGAGCAGTACTTC.

In its sample, this clone was seen once. This chain uses TRBV7-8 with TRBJ2-3, with D possibly being TRBD2 (7 bases). This CDR3 comprises 14 residues. V lost 3 bases, J lost 2 bases, and 9 bases lay in between. In germline, CDR1 is SGHVS, CDR2 FQNEAQ. The CDR3 protein is CASSLGGATDTQYF. DNA of the CDR3: TGTGCCAGCAGCTTGGGGGGGGCCACAGATACGCAGTATTTT.

The CDR3 sequence: CASSPLQGTISNQPQHF. The CDR3 nucleotides are TGTGCCAGCAGTCCCCTCCAGGGTACAATTAGCAATCAGCCCCAGCATTTT. V is TRBV28 and J is TRBJ1-5; the D gene is possibly TRBD1 (5 bases). The germline V gene encodes CDR1 MDHEN and CDR2 SYDVKM. Trimming pared 5 bases from V and 0 bases from J, leaving 17 bases between. The CDR3 runs to 17 residues. Full variable domain (missing parts from reference TRBV28 and TRBJ1-5): DVKVTQSSRYLVKRTGEKVFLECVQDMDHENMFWYRQDPGLGLRLIYFSYDVKMKEKGDIPEGYSVSREKKERFSLILESASTNQTSMYLCASSPLQGTISNQPQHFGDGTRLSIL.

This clone came up many times. The gene calls are TRBV7-9 and TRBJ2-1, with D uncertain. CDR3 length: 13 residues. V lost 3 bases, J lost 8 bases, and 11 bases lay in between. Germline-derived CDR1 and CDR2 are SEHNR and FQNEAQ (reference sequence). The DNA for the CDR3 is TGTGCCAGCAGCTTCCCTATTTGGGATGAGCAGTTCTTC. Translation: CASSFPIWDEQFF.

This sequence joins TRBV10-3 and TRBJ2-5; a weak D match, TRBD1 (5 bases). The CDR3 is made up of 15 amino acids. V lost 3 bases and J lost 5, with 16 bases in between. The germline V gene encodes CDR1 ENHRY and CDR2 SYGVKD. CDR3 sequence reads: CAISESLDMWETQYF. Here the CDR3 DNA reads TGTGCCATCAGTGAATCCCTGGACATGTGGGAGACCCAGTACTTC.

The genes are TRBV6-1 and TRBJ1-2; D unresolved. The CDR3 has 14 amino acids. Per germline, CDR1 MNHNS and CDR2 SASEGT. Trimming pared 4 bases from V and 0 bases from J, leaving 9 bases between. The CDR3: CASSATGANYGYTF. The CDR3 DNA follows: TGTGCCAGCAGTGCAACCGGAGCTAACTATGGCTACACCTTC.

This rearrangement joins TRBV28 to TRBJ1-5; 10 bases match TRBD1. Germline-derived CDR1 and CDR2 are MDHEN and SYDVKM. The CDR3 is 18 residues long. The V and J ends lost 7 bases and 0 bases, in that order; junction bases with no gene match: 12. This CDR3 is CASTHGGQGGFSNQPQHF. CDR3 in DNA: TGTGCCAGCACCCACGGCGGACAGGGGGGATTTAGCAATCAGCCCCAGCATTTT.